These 4 T cell receptor beta chains came from one sample sequenced in a study of blood T cell repertoires in COVID-19. Sequenced by immunoSEQ multiplex PCR; TCRdb stores in-frame clones only, minus some. The sample yields about 200,000 clones, approximately 82% seen once. The sample was peripheral blood. The receptor set was obtained from a human donor in a cohort sampled during active COVID-19.

The chain recombines TRBV19 with TRBJ1-4, with D unclear. The V end lost 5 bases, the J end lost 0 bases, and 10 bases lay between the germline ends. The germline V gene encodes CDR1 LNHDA and CDR2 SQIVND (reference sequence). The CDR3 runs 15 residues. The CDR3 reads CASSLRQATNEKLFF. CDR3 bases: TGTGCCAGTAGTCTGCGACAAGCAACTAATGAAAAACTGTTTTTT. The full variable domain, completed using reference TRBV19 and TRBJ1-4, is DGGITQSPKYLFRKEGQNVTLSCEQNLNHDAMYWYRQDPGQGLRLIYYSQIVNDFQKGDIAEGYSVSREKKESFPLTVTSAQKNPTAFYLCASSLRQATNEKLFFGSGTQLSVL.

The V and J genes are TRBV12-3 or TRBV12-4 and TRBJ2-5; 7 nucleotides align to TRBD1. The CDR3 has 13 amino acids. V lost 5 bases and J lost 2; bases outside the gene matches: 2. The CDR3 loop is CASSHRGQETQYF. In nucleotides, the CDR3 is TGTGCCAGCAGTCACAGGGGTCAAGAGACCCAGTACTTC.

The chain uses TRBV19 and TRBJ2-1; possible D gene TRBD1, 5 bases. Germline V gene lookup returns CDR1 LNHDA and CDR2 SQIVND (reference sequence). The CDR3 is 13 residues long. Trimming removed 3 bases from V and 4 bases from J, with 7 bases in between. The CDR3 DNA is TGTGCCAGTAGTATTGCAGGGTACAATGAGCAGTTCTTC. It codes for CASSIAGYNEQFF.

The J gene is TRBJ2-3, the V gene TRBV21-1; TRBD1 is the table's D call and was not checked against the DNA. TRBV21-1 is annotated as a pseudogene. The CDR3 length is 15 residues. The CDR3 nucleotides read TGTGCCAGCAGCAGGGGCTCCTATCCCCCAGATACGCAGTATTTT. This sequence encodes CASSRGSYPPDTQYF.